The source of this TCR beta chain is a study of OX40 agonist ivuxolimab in advanced cancers. Study details: Six ivuxolimab dose levels, 0.01 to 10 mg/kg, were given intravenously every 2 weeks. Study-wide findings and caveats: Dosing at 0.1 to 3.0 mg/kg was accompanied by clonal expansion of CD4+ and CD8+ blood T cells by week 6.

The CDR3 sequence is 13 residues long. V dropped 1 base and J dropped 0 bases, with 7 bases sitting between them. The V gene's germline CDR1 is GTSNPN and CDR2 SVGIG (reference sequence). Some clones are missing from TCRdb's copy, which holds only in-frame ones; the method was immunoSEQ multiplex PCR. The top ten hold more than 1% of the sample, which has 65,000 to 75,000 clones, approximately 89% seen once. Comment on this clone: Its antigen is undetermined.

The chain links TRBV30 to TRBJ2-7, with D maybe TRBD2 (5 bases). The sample was CD4+ or CD8+ T cells sorted from blood, taken in a trial of the OX40 agonist ivuxolimab. The receptor's source is an adult with an advanced solid tumor such as melanoma, head and neck, liver or kidney cancer. In DNA form, the CDR3 reads TGTGCCTGGAGTGAAGGGAGCTCCTACGAGCAGTACTTC. Amino acids: CAWSEGSSYEQYF.